This record covers a single T cell receptor (beta chain). These data are taken from a study of blood T cells in healthy people across ages. Then a second PCR, running roughly 7 to 11 cycles, was carried out with a sample-barcoded 5' primer and a J-beta primer mix. A 12-random-nucleotide template-switch adaptor tagged each cDNA molecule. TCRdb re-called the 5' RACE reads with MiXCR, one entry per CDR3 protein. The sample shows approximately 960,000 distinct CDR3 sequences, about 27% of them seen only once. Germline V gene sequence: CDR1 MNHNS, CDR2 SASEGT. With 1 base removed from V and 6 bases from J, the gap between germline ends came to 9 bases. CDR3 size: 13 residues. These same data were also listed under a study on T cells of mothers and their children. Per that paper: From each mother came over 10 million TCR beta CDR3 reads, and from each child came 3 million to 3.5 million.

The sample comprised blood. The chain uses TRBV6-1 and TRBJ1-1; D remains ambiguous. This receptor was identified in a woman in her forties in good health. CDR3 amino acids: CASSEGDISEAFF. CDR3 DNA: TGTGCCAGCAGTGAAGGGGATATCTCTGAAGCTTTCTTT.